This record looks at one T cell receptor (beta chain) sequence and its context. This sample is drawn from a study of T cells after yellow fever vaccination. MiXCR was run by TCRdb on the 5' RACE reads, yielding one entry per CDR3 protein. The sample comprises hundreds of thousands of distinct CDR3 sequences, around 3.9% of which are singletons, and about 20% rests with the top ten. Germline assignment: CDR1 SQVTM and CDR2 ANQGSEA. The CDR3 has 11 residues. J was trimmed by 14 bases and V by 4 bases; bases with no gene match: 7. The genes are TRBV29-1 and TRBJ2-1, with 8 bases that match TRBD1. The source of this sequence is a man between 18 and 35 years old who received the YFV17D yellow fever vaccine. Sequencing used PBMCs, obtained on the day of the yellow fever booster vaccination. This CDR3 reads CSVVDRAIKFF. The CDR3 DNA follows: TGCAGCGTTGTGGACAGGGCAATCAAGTTCTTC.